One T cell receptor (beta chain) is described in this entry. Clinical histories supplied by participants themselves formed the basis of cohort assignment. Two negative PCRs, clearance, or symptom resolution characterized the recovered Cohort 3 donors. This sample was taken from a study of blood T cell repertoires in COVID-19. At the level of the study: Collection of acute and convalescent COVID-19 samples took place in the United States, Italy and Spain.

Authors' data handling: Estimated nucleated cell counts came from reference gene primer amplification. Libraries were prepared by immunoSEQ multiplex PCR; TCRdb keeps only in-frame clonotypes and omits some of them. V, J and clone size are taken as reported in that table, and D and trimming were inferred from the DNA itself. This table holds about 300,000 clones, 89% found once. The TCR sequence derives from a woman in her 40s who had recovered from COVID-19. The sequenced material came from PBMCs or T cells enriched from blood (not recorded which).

The CDR3 coding sequence is TGCAGCGTACGCCCAGGGGTTAACTATGGCTACACCTTC. Translated, it gives CSVRPGVNYGYTF. The chain is built from TRBV29-1 and TRBJ1-2, with D possibly being TRBD1 (6 bases). Germline values: CDR1 SQVTM, CDR2 ANQGSEA. Trimming cost V 6 bases and J 1 base, with 12 bases left between them. The CDR3 has 13 residues.